This entry lists 24 T cell receptor beta chains sequenced from one sample in a study of blood T cells in healthy people across ages. Sample-barcoded 5' priming and a J-beta primer mix drove a second PCR of roughly 6 to 12 cycles. TCRdb used MiXCR to reprocess the 5' RACE reads, holding one entry per CDR3 protein. This sample has about 1.6 million distinct CDR3 sequences; about 35% occur once, and the top ten carry approximately 10%. Sequences were obtained from blood. All receptors derive from a woman aged 25 to 39 in good health.

This chain joins TRBV7-2 and TRBJ1-2; 10 nucleotides align to TRBD1. CDR1 SGHTA and CDR2 FQGNSA come from the germline V gene. V was clipped by 2 bases and J by 5 bases; unmatched bases: 11. The CDR3 is 17 residues long. The CDR3 sequence is CASSLRSAGQGVYGYTF. The CDR3 region has the DNA TGTGCCAGCAGCTTACGTAGTGCTGGACAGGGGGTGTATGGCTACACCTTC.

The V and J genes are TRBV29-1 and TRBJ1-1, with D unresolved. V lost 1 base and J 3 bases, leaving 15 bases between the germline ends. This CDR3 comprises 15 residues. Germline CDR1 SQVTM, CDR2 ANQGSEA. Here the CDR3 reads CSVEVRGQRDTEAFF. Here the CDR3 DNA reads TGCAGCGTTGAAGTAAGAGGGCAGAGGGACACTGAAGCTTTCTTT.

The J gene is TRBJ1-3, the V gene TRBV7-2; D ambiguous. This CDR3 is built from 15 residues. Germline V gene lookup returns CDR1 SGHTA and CDR2 FQGNSA. V gave up 2 bases and J gave up 3 bases, with 11 bases separating them. The CDR3 bases are TGTGCCAGCAGCTTACGAGTGTCAGTTGGAAACACCATATATTTT. Translation gives CASSLRVSVGNTIYF. The variable domain in full, completed from reference TRBV7-2 and TRBJ1-3, reads GAGVSQSPSNKVTEKGKDVELRCDPISGHTALYWYRQSLGQGLEFLIYFQGNSAPDKSGLPSDRFSAERTGGSVSTLTIQRTQQEDSAVYLCASSLRVSVGNTIYFGEGSWLTVV.

Many counts were recorded for this clonotype. The rearrangement links TRBV6-1 to TRBJ2-3; D is unresolved. This CDR3 region has 12 residues. The V gene's germline CDR1 is MNHNS and CDR2 SASEGT. Trimming removed 4 bases at V and 5 bases at J, with 7 bases between. The CDR3 DNA reads as TGTGCCAGCAGTGGCCGCGGAGATACGCAGTATTTT. It is translated as CASSGRGDTQYF.

V usage is TRBV28 and J usage is TRBJ2-1; the D call may be TRBD1 or TRBD2 (5 bases each). Matching the DNA end better, TRBJ2-7 makes the J call doubtful. This CDR3 region has 15 residues. Germline CDR1 MDHEN, CDR2 SYDVKM. The CDR3 here is CASSLGRSSYNEQYF. The DNA for the CDR3 is TGTGCCAGCAGTTTGGGACGTAGCTCCTACAATGAGCAGTACTTC.

The rearrangement joins TRBV5-5 to TRBJ2-1, with 10 bases fitting TRBD1. Trimming at V came to 4 bases and at J to 3 bases, leaving 10 bases not matched to a gene. The germline V gene encodes CDR1 SGHKS and CDR2 YYEKEE (reference sequence). CDR3 length: 17 amino acids. The CDR3 sequence: CASSGYPGQGNYNEQFF. The CDR3 DNA reads TGTGCCAGCAGCGGTTACCCGGGACAGGGGAACTACAATGAGCAGTTCTTC.

V is TRBV6-6 and J is TRBJ1-6; D gene unclear. V lost 4 bases, J lost 9 bases, and 13 bases lay in between. The germline CDR1 and CDR2 sequences are MNHNY and SVGAGI (reference sequence). The CDR3 runs 14 residues. The CDR3 loop is CASSFPGPSSPLHF. CDR3 bases: TGTGCCAGCAGTTTTCCGGGCCCTAGTTCACCCCTCCACTTT.

The chain links TRBV6-1 to TRBJ2-3; weak D call: TRBD2 (6 bases). The germline CDR1 and CDR2 sequences are MNHNS and SASEGT. This CDR3 contains 16 residues. V was cut by 10 bases and J by 0 bases, with 20 bases left in between. The CDR3 sequence: CATGPSFGGSTDTQYF. As DNA, the CDR3 is TGTGCCACAGGTCCCTCGTTCGGGGGAAGCACAGATACGCAGTATTTT.

The sample holds one count of this clonotype. The rearrangement links TRBV27 to TRBJ1-4, with D maybe TRBD1 (5 bases). Germline values: CDR1 MNHEY, CDR2 SMNVEV (reference sequence). This CDR3 is built from 14 residues. V lost 7 bases and J 7 bases, leaving 16 bases between the germline ends. CDR3 region: CASNTGRGGEKLFF. DNA for the CDR3: TGTGCCAGCAATACCGGGAGGGGAGGTGAAAAACTGTTTTTT.

This clonotype was seen only a few times. The J gene is TRBJ1-1, the V gene TRBV7-9; D unclear. Germline V gives CDR1 SEHNR, CDR2 FQNEAQ (reference sequence). V shed 3 bases and J shed 4 bases, with 6 bases lying between them. The CDR3 has 12 amino acids. CDR3 protein: CASSFRATEAFF. For the CDR3, the DNA is TGTGCCAGCAGCTTTCGGGCCACTGAAGCTTTCTTT.

This clonotype was picked up many times. This chain links TRBV10-3 with TRBJ2-1; 11 bases line up with TRBD2. The V gene's germline CDR1 is ENHRY and CDR2 SYGVKD. The CDR3 runs to 14 residues. Losses at the gene ends were 5 bases for V and 6 bases for J; bases not matched to a gene: 3. CDR3: CAISLAGGINEQFF. In DNA, the CDR3 is TGTGCCATCAGTTTAGCGGGGGGGATCAATGAGCAGTTCTTC.

In this sample, this clonotype turned up a few times. The chain recombines TRBV28 with TRBJ2-7; D is possibly TRBD2 (5 bases). V lost 3 bases and J lost 5, with 14 bases in between. Germline V gene data show CDR1 as MDHEN and CDR2 as SYDVKM. This CDR3 has 14 residues. The chain's CDR3 is CASSLLGDENEQYF. CDR3 nucleotides: TGTGCCAGCAGTTTGCTGGGAGACGAGAACGAGCAGTACTTC.

The V call is TRBV5-1, the J call TRBJ2-3, with D tentatively TRBD2 (6 bases). Trimming removed 4 bases from V and 3 bases from J, with 24 bases in between. The CDR3 spans 18 residues. The germline V gene encodes CDR1 SGHRS and CDR2 YFSETQ. The CDR3 DNA follows: TGCGCCAGCAGCCCTATACAAAACAGAGGACGGGGGACAGATACGCAGTATTTT. Translation gives CASSPIQNRGRGTDTQYF.

The genes are TRBV20-1 and TRBJ2-5; perhaps TRBD2 as D (6 bases). Germline V gives CDR1 DFQATT, CDR2 SNEGSKA (reference sequence). CDR3 size: 14 residues. Trimming removed 0 bases at V and 0 bases at J, with 8 bases between. CDR3 in amino acids: CSARDRDYQETQYF. The CDR3 region has the DNA TGCAGTGCTAGAGACCGGGACTACCAAGAGACCCAGTACTTC.

About this clonotype: Lacking the conserved final phenylalanine or tryptophan, this CDR3 likely reflects a read error. The J gene is TRBJ2-1, the V gene TRBV11-1, with D possibly being TRBD2 (6 bases). CDR1 is SGHAT and CDR2 is FQDESV in the germline V gene (reference sequence). The CDR3 consists of 15 residues. V shed 6 bases and J shed 3 bases, with 15 bases lying between them. The CDR3 here is CASSTSGRFYNEQFC. CDR3 nucleotide sequence: TGTGCCAGCAGTACCAGCGGGCGTTTCTACAATGAGCAGTTCTGC.

This chain uses TRBV12-3 or TRBV12-4 with TRBJ1-6; 9 bases are shared with TRBD1. The CDR3 is 14 amino acids. The J segment lost 10 bases and the V segment lost 3 bases, leaving 4 bases of the junction unmatched. CDR3 sequence (DNA): TGTGCCAGCAGTTTTGGGACAGGGATATCACCCCTCCACTTT. Translation: CASSFGTGISPLHF.

The rearrangement uses TRBV7-9 and TRBJ1-3; D is undetermined. There are 14 residues in the CDR3. Per the germline V gene, CDR1 is SEHNR and CDR2 is FQNEAQ (reference sequence). The germline V and J ends were trimmed by 5 bases and 0 bases, with 8 bases remaining between them. Here the CDR3 DNA reads TGTGCCAGCAGCGACTCCACCTCTGGAAACACCATATATTTT. Translation: CASSDSTSGNTIYF.

V and J are TRBV7-9 and TRBJ2-7; TRBD1 matches 7 bases. V was clipped by 6 bases and J by 4 bases; unmatched bases: 15. The CDR3 extends over 16 amino acids. CDR1 is SEHNR and CDR2 is FQNEAQ in the germline V gene (reference sequence). CDR3 sequence (DNA): TGTGCCAGCAGGCAACAATTTAGACAGGGTGGTTACGAGCAGTACTTC. It codes for CASRQQFRQGGYEQYF.

In its sample, this clonotype was seen a few times. This chain uses TRBV9 with TRBJ1-2; TRBD1 might be the D (5 bases). The V gene's germline CDR1 is SGDLS and CDR2 YYNGEE. V lost 4 bases to trimming and J lost 3 bases, with 25 bases between them. This CDR3 spans 18 amino acids. DNA of the CDR3: TGTGCCAGCAGCAGTTTGTCGGGGGGTCCGAGAAACTACTATGGCTACACCTTC. It encodes CASSSLSGGPRNYYGYTF. The whole variable domain, filled in from reference TRBV9 and TRBJ1-2, reads DSGVTQTPKHLITATGQRVTLRCSPRSGDLSVYWYQQSLDQGLQFLIQYYNGEERAKGNILERFSAQQFPDLHSELNLSSLELGDSALYFCASSSLSGGPRNYYGYTFGSGTRLTVV.

The genes are TRBV30 and TRBJ1-2; 9 nucleotides agree with TRBD1. Germline V gene data show CDR1 as GTSNPN and CDR2 as SVGIG (reference sequence). There are 15 residues in the CDR3. Trimming took 0 bases from V and 4 from J; bases not matched to a gene: 6. CDR3 DNA: TGTGCCTGGAGTGTCGGACAGGGGTTAGGCTATGGCTACACCTTC. Translating gives CAWSVGQGLGYGYTF.

The chain is built from TRBV11-3 and TRBJ2-1, with D possibly called TRBD1 or TRBD2 (5 bases each). Per the germline V gene, CDR1 is SGHNT and CDR2 is YENEEA. The CDR3 is 15 amino acids. V dropped 5 bases and J dropped 6 bases, with 17 bases sitting between them. The CDR3 DNA reads TGTGCCAGCAGCCCGGGACCGACAAAGGTCAATGAGCAGTTCTTC. Residues: CASSPGPTKVNEQFF.

As to this clonotype: A much larger clone lies a single base off, so this may be a read error. This rearrangement joins TRBV12-3 or TRBV12-4 to TRBJ1-1; D gene uncertain. V was pared by 7 bases and J by 5 bases, with 14 bases between. The CDR3 covers 13 residues. CDR3 nucleotide sequence: TGTGCCAGCATTTTCCAAATCGGGACTGAAGCTTTCTTT. Its protein is CASIFQIGTEAFF.

This clonotype appeared a few times. J is TRBJ2-6 and V is TRBV3-1; 9 bases line up with TRBD1. The CDR3 is 19 residues long. Germline V gene data show CDR1 as LGHDT and CDR2 as YNNKEL (reference sequence). V lost 4 bases and J lost 0; bases outside the gene matches: 10. The CDR3 DNA follows: TGTGCCAGCAGCCGGACAGGGGAATGGGGTCGCTCTGGGGCCAACGTCCTGACTTTC. It is translated as CASSRTGEWGRSGANVLTF.

This sequence joins TRBV29-1 and TRBJ2-2; tentatively, D is TRBD2 (5 bases). V shed 6 bases and J shed 7 bases, with 18 bases lying between them. This CDR3 has 14 residues. Germline CDR1 and CDR2: SQVTM and ANQGSEA. DNA for the CDR3: TGCAGCGTAGTCGGACCGGAGGCCGGCGGGGAGCTGTTTTTT. Translated, it gives CSVVGPEAGGELFF.